Below are 19 T cell receptor beta chains sequenced from a single sample in a study of high-grade serous ovarian cancer treatment subgroups (dated by TCRdb to about 2021). The tumor samples were collected prior to definitive surgery or chemotherapy. Receptor libraries were prepared by the immunoSEQ multiplex PCR assay. Held by TCRdb, this immuneACCESS table contains in-frame sequences only and omits some clones. Under half of the omission traces to an unresolved V gene where checked; the cause of the rest is unknown. The sample table lists 13,000 or so clones, 80% to 90% of them with a count of one. The ten most abundant clones make up roughly 3% of the sample. Sequencing input: tumor tissue. All receptors come from a human donor with high-grade serous ovarian cancer.

The gene calls are TRBV9 and TRBJ1-2, with no clear D. Germline lookup yields CDR1 SGDLS and CDR2 YYNGEE. The CDR3 spans 11 residues. V shed 3 bases and J shed 2 bases, with 2 bases lying between them. The CDR3 nucleotides are TGTGCCAGCAGCGGGAACTATGGCTACACCTTC. It encodes CASSGNYGYTF.

CDR3 bases: TGTGCCAGCAGCTTGGCCGTAGGCTCCGGAGATACGCAGTATTTT. This sequence encodes CASSLAVGSGDTQYF. The J gene is TRBJ2-3, the V gene TRBV5-8; no clear D. Germline V gives CDR1 SGHTS, CDR2 YDEGEE. The V gene lost 0 bases and the J gene lost 5 bases, with 13 bases spanning the gap. The CDR3 has 15 residues.

The chain is built from TRBV25-1 and TRBJ1-2, with D possibly matching TRBD1 (6 bases). The CDR3 length is 13 residues. Looked up from germline, CDR1 is MGHDK and CDR2 is SYGVNS. V lost 5 bases, J lost 2 bases, and 9 bases lay in between. CDR3 in amino acids: CASSWGQNYGYTF. CDR3 DNA sequence: TGTGCCAGCAGTTGGGGGCAGAACTATGGCTACACCTTC.

In this sample, this clone turned up a few times. V and J are TRBV19 and TRBJ2-2; TRBD1 matches at 7 bases. V shed 6 bases, J shed 1 base, and the junction held 2 bases outside the gene matches. The CDR3 totals 14 residues. Per germline, CDR1 LNHDA and CDR2 SQIVND (reference sequence). The CDR3 is CASRWDRNTGELFF. DNA for the CDR3: TGTGCCAGTAGATGGGACAGGAACACCGGGGAGCTGTTTTTT.

The rearrangement joins TRBV18 to TRBJ2-5; 8 bases fit TRBD2. Germline assignment: CDR1 KGHSH and CDR2 LQKENI. V lost 7 bases and J lost 7; bases outside the gene matches: 14. This CDR3 contains 15 residues. CDR3 amino acids: CASFPPGLGAGTQYF. The DNA for the CDR3 is TGTGCCAGCTTCCCACCGGGACTAGGGGCGGGGACCCAGTACTTC.

The chain combines TRBV5-1 with TRBJ1-4; 12 bases agree with TRBD1. The V and J ends lost 3 bases and 6 bases, in that order; junction bases with no gene match: 6. Germline assignment: CDR1 SGHRS and CDR2 YFSETQ. The CDR3 is 16 residues long. This CDR3 reads CASSSGQGAWDEKLFF. CDR3 nucleotides: TGCGCCAGCAGCTCGGGACAGGGGGCGTGGGATGAAAAACTGTTTTTT. The complete variable domain, with remaining parts taken from reference TRBV5-1 and TRBJ1-4, reads KAGVTQTPRYLIKTRGQQVTLSCSPISGHRSVSWYQQTPGQGLQFLFEYFSETQRNKGNFPGRFSGRQFSNSRSEMNVSTLELGDSALYLCASSSGQGAWDEKLFFGSGTQLSVL.

The chain has TRBV5-1 and TRBJ1-2, with TRBD1 matching over 8 bases. The germline gives CDR1 SGHRS, CDR2 YFSETQ. J was trimmed by 4 bases and V by 5 bases; bases with no gene match: 10. This CDR3 is built from 15 residues. CDR3 sequence reads: CASSELSDRGYGYTF. DNA of the CDR3: TGCGCCAGCAGTGAATTATCAGACAGGGGCTATGGCTACACCTTC.

This clone was seen once. The chain's CDR3 is CASSYDRLTEAFF. CDR3 coding DNA: TGTGCCAGCAGTTACGACCGGCTGACTGAAGCTTTCTTT. This chain connects TRBV6-5 to TRBJ1-1; D unresolved. This CDR3 is built from 13 residues. Germline CDR1 and CDR2: MNHEY and SVGAGI. The ends were cut back, 2 bases at V and 5 bases at J, with 9 bases in the middle.

This rearrangement joins TRBV7-7 to TRBJ2-6; D could derive from TRBD1 or TRBD2 (5 bases each). The CDR3 is 15 amino acids. Looked up from germline, CDR1 is SSHAT and CDR2 is FNYEAQ (reference sequence). The ends were cut back, 3 bases at V and 4 bases at J, with 10 bases in the middle. The CDR3 DNA sequence: TGTGCCAGCAGCTTGGGGACGGACGGGGCCAACGTCCTGACTTTC. Translated: CASSLGTDGANVLTF.

This chain links TRBV10-2 with TRBJ2-3; TRBD1 agrees at 10 bases. CDR3 length: 14 amino acids. Germline V gene sequence: CDR1 WSHSY, CDR2 SAAADI. The junction had 6 bases not matched to a gene; V was cut back by 6 bases and J by 6 bases. CDR3 in DNA: TGCGCCAGCAGAGACAGGGGGCGCGGGGATACGCAGTATTTT. It specifies CASRDRGRGDTQYF.

J is TRBJ2-7 and V is TRBV5-5; D unclear. The CDR3 extends over 15 amino acids. Germline-derived CDR1 and CDR2 are SGHKS and YYEKEE (reference sequence). V gave up 0 bases and J gave up 3 bases, with 13 bases separating them. The CDR3 sequence: CASSLAVTSHYEQYV. The CDR3 nucleotides read TGTGCCAGCAGCTTGGCGGTTACCAGTCACTACGAGCAGTACGTC.

This clone was detected once. The chain links TRBV4-3 to TRBJ1-4, with D hard to call. The germline CDR1 and CDR2 sequences are LGHNA and YSLEER. This CDR3 is built from 14 residues. V lost 2 bases to trimming and J lost 8 bases, with 12 bases between them. CDR3 nucleotides: TGCGCCAGCAGCCAAACAGTGGCGAGGGAAAAACTGTTTTTT. Encoded protein: CASSQTVAREKLFF.

The genes are TRBV7-6 and TRBJ1-6; 8 nucleotides line up with TRBD1. The CDR3 consists of 16 residues. V lost 5 bases to trimming and J lost 10 bases; unmatched junction nucleotides: 13. Germline V gives CDR1 SGHVS, CDR2 FNYEAQ. The CDR3 DNA sequence: TGTGCCAGCAGCAGAACCTTGGACAGGGTTCGCTCACCCCTCCACTTT. As protein: CASSRTLDRVRSPLHF.

V gene TRBV5-1 combines with J gene TRBJ1-3; 7 bases line up with TRBD1. This CDR3 region has 14 residues. The germline V gene has CDR1 SGHRS and CDR2 YFSETQ. J was trimmed by 3 bases and V by 5 bases; bases with no gene match: 5. The chain's CDR3 is CASSMGQIGNTIYF. The CDR3 DNA reads as TGCGCCAGCAGTATGGGACAGATTGGAAACACCATATATTTT.

The genes are TRBV18 and TRBJ1-1; D is ambiguous. Germline CDR1 reads KGHSH; CDR2 reads LQKENI. Between the trimmed V and J ends, which lost 4 bases and 8 bases, there was a span of 14 bases. This CDR3 comprises 13 residues. CDR3 sequence reads: CASSRGRTEEAFF. The CDR3 DNA sequence: TGTGCCAGCTCACGAGGACGGACTGAAGAAGCTTTCTTT.

In its sample, this clone was seen a few times. J is TRBJ2-1 and V is TRBV6-5; 8 nucleotides line up with TRBD2. The CDR3 is made up of 15 amino acids. CDR1 is MNHEY, CDR2 SVGAGI, per germline. Trimming at V came to 10 bases and at J to 4 bases, leaving 12 bases not matched to a gene. This CDR3 reads CATQLYSGGYNEQFF. CDR3 sequence (DNA): TGTGCCACCCAGCTATACAGCGGGGGTTACAATGAGCAGTTCTTC.

The chain employs TRBV28 and TRBJ1-2, with 9 bases aligning to TRBD1. CDR3 length: 15 amino acids. Germline V lookup: CDR1 MDHEN, CDR2 SYDVKM. After removal of 4 bases from V and 8 bases from J, the junction contained 11 bases not matched to a gene. The CDR3 bases are TGTGCCAGCAGTTCCGCCGGACAGGGGCTCGAAGGCTACACCTTC. Its protein product is CASSSAGQGLEGYTF.

The V and J genes are TRBV28 and TRBJ1-4, with a possible D match to TRBD1 (5 bases). Germline CDR1 reads MDHEN; CDR2 reads SYDVKM. This CDR3 has 14 amino acids. V was shortened by 3 bases and J by 10 bases, with 15 bases between the two germline ends. The CDR3 DNA follows: TGTGCCAGCAGTTTCGCCAGGGACCCGGGAAAACTGTTTTTT. Protein sequence: CASSFARDPGKLFF.

This rearrangement joins TRBV7-8 to TRBJ2-2, with D unresolved. The CDR3 length is 13 residues. The germline V gene has CDR1 SGHVS and CDR2 FQNEAQ. Trimming cost V 1 base and J 6 bases, with 6 bases left between them. Written as DNA, the CDR3 is TGTGCCAGCAGCTTAGTCTCTTCCGGGGAGCTGTTTTTT. It is translated as CASSLVSSGELFF.